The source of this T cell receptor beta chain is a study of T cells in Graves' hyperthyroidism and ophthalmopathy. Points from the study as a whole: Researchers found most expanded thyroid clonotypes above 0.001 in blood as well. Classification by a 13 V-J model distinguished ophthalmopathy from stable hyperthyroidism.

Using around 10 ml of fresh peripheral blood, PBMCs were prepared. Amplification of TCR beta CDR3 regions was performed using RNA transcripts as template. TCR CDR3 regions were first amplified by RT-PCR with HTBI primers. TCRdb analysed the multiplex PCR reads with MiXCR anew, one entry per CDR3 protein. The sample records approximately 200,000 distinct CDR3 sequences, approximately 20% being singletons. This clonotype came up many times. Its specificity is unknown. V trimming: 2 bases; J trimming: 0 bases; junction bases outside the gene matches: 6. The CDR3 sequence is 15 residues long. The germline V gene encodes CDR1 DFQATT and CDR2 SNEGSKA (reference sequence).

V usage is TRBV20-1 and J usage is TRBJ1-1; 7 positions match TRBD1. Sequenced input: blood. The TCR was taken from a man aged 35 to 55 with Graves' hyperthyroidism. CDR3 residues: CSARNTGQLNTEAFF. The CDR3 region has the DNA TGCAGTGCTAGAAATACGGGACAGCTGAACACTGAAGCTTTCTTT.